This T cell receptor (beta chain) stems from a study of long-term antiretroviral therapy in people with HIV. V gave up 0 bases and J gave up 1 base, with 4 bases separating them. Per germline, CDR1 SGDLS and CDR2 YYNGEE. The CDR3 loop spans 13 amino acids. Donors needed at least one pre-ART PBMC sample plus at least two post-ART samples. Remarks on this clone: The antigen is undetermined.

Study observations and caveats: Against controls, HIV repertoires showed narrower ranges of CDR3 length. Post-ART diversity increased but stayed below transplant donor controls.

At the survey level, the v3.0 immunoSEQ assay was run. Sequencing efforts were directed toward about 40,000-55,000 T-cell genomes per sample. Libraries were prepared by immunoSEQ multiplex PCR; TCRdb keeps only in-frame clonotypes and omits some of them. This repertoire shows approximately 15,000 clones, more than 80% found once; its top ten account for roughly 9.5%. The input for sequencing was unsorted PBMCs, taken 0.3 years after starting antiretroviral therapy. This clonotype was obtained from a man aged 18 to 29 with HIV. The gene calls are TRBV9 and TRBJ1-2; D is uncertain. The CDR3 DNA sequence: TGTGCCAGCAGCGTAGACAGTAACTATGGCTACACCTTC. Translating it yields CASSVDSNYGYTF.